This is a list of T cell receptor beta chains from one sample in a study of blood T cell repertoires in COVID-19. The data were produced by immunoSEQ multiplex PCR, yet TCRdb's version contains in-frame clones alone and is incomplete. The table records some 93,000 clones, 86% of them present only once. Source material: peripheral blood. These receptors were taken from a middle-aged man with acute or convalescent COVID-19. CDR3s leave out the opening cysteine and the closing phenylalanine or tryptophan. Each record gives: V gene, J gene, CDR3 protein.

TRBV27	TRBJ2-1	ASSRGTSGFSNEQF
TRBV4-2	TRBJ2-1	ASSQDIAGGYNEQF
TRBV20-1	TRBJ1-5	SASRRETARQGHQPQH
TRBV6-2/TRBV6-3	TRBJ1-1	ASSRTGVNTEAF
TRBV19	TRBJ2-7	ASSRLAGSSYEQY
TRBV5-5	TRBJ1-2	ASSLEPRAARYT
TRBV7-9	TRBJ2-7	ASSFGTSNTEQY
TRBV21-1	TRBJ1-5	ASSIQGRGNQPQH
TRBV12-5	TRBJ2-1	ASGFRGQVHNEQF
TRBV5-1	TRBJ2-1	ASSFRTSGSSYNEQF
TRBV11-2	TRBJ1-1	ASSSTSRQGNTEAF
TRBV4-2	TRBJ1-6	ASSQSNRNSPLH
TRBV29-1	TRBJ1-4	SVSRGFNEKLF
TRBV6-1	TRBJ2-7	ASSEKPGTGSYEQY
TRBV9	TRBJ1-2	ASSAGRYGYT
TRBV24-1	TRBJ1-5	ATSESGQPQH
TRBV6-5	TRBJ1-2	ASRLGTGDGYT
TRBV24-1	TRBJ2-3	ATSDPDRDRSDTQY
TRBV19	TRBJ1-2	ASMWQGHGYT
TRBV5-8	TRBJ1-4	ASSYGQGIEKLF
TRBV18	TRBJ1-4	ASSPGSNEKLF
TRBV10-3	TRBJ2-7	AISESTRNRDITYEQY
TRBV3-1/TRBV3-2	TRBJ2-3	ASSQWGAGDSDTQY
TRBV19	TRBJ2-1	ASSIRRLAGRVGEQF
TRBV5-4	TRBJ1-5	ASSIQGVGQPQH
TRBV6-5	TRBJ1-2	ASKGLTGGNGYT
TRBV24-1	TRBJ1-5	ATSDTGWGQPQH
TRBV5-4	TRBJ2-2	ASSLVAGGPSGELF
TRBV24-1	TRBJ2-5	ATSGGRDRGRETQY
TRBV4-1	TRBJ2-2	ASSQERGPRPQTGELF
TRBV7-9	TRBJ2-7	ASSYTQISEQY
TRBV19	TRBJ2-7	ASSPSAGGFYEQY
TRBV30	TRBJ1-4	AWTVSRQGKSEKLF
TRBV6-5	TRBJ1-1	ASNPQGVNTEAF
TRBV5-1	TRBJ1-4	ASSLNGQGGEKLF
TRBV6-1	TRBJ1-4	ASSEVQARNEKLF
TRBV2	TRBJ1-3	ASTRTGARRNTIY
TRBV5-1	TRBJ2-2	ASGTGGGELF
TRBV11-3	TRBJ2-7	ASSPGTSGYEQY
TRBV27	TRBJ2-7	ASSLGASGSYEQY
TRBV29-1	TRBJ2-1	SVVPDNEQF
TRBV7-3	TRBJ2-1	ASSFTGTGATEQF
TRBV19	TRBJ2-7	ASSIGQGNSYEQY
TRBV6-5	TRBJ2-7	ASSYGTYRGEQY
TRBV5-3	TRBJ1-2	ARSLGPGQGACGYT
TRBV29-1	TRBJ2-3	SVVARLAGSTDTQY
TRBV5-4	TRBJ2-2	ASSRAGTGNTGELF
TRBV10-3	TRBJ2-3	AISEPGGTDTQY
TRBV11-2	TRBJ1-1	ASSLQQGRTEAF
TRBV18	TRBJ2-7	ASSAGGVSYEQY
TRBV27	TRBJ2-3	ASRGLAGTQY
TRBV15	TRBJ2-5	ATSRDQSRGKGTKTQY
TRBV4-1	TRBJ2-4	ASSQGTSGDGAKNIQY
TRBV6-5	TRBJ2-7	ASSSRDRGSYEQY
TRBV2	TRBJ2-7	ASRDFRYEQY
TRBV10-1	TRBJ2-5	ASSPGTGGYQETQY
TRBV30	TRBJ1-6	AWSRDRDNSPLH
TRBV18	TRBJ1-1	ASSETAYTEAF
TRBV25-1	TRBJ1-2	ASSEGAGGDT